The source of this TCR beta chain is a study of vaccination effects on CD4 cells after COVID-19 (dated by TCRdb to about 2022). For the study in its entirety: Participants received two doses of either the BNT162b2 or the mRNA-1273 mRNA SARS-CoV-2 vaccine. Pre-vaccine samples were drawn from a couple of convalescent patients 16 days and one week before the first dose, at 142 and 148 days after COVID-19 diagnosis. SARS-CoV-2 spike-specific CD4+ TCR repertoires from before and after mRNA vaccination were compared in COVID-19 convalescent patients and in infection-naive vaccine recipients. Altogether, around ten COVID-19 convalescent patients and a handful of SARS-CoV-2-naive healthy vaccine recipients made up the full study. The Oncomine TCR Beta short-read assay on an Illumina iSeq 100 was used to sequence cultures from other donors in the study.

Beyond this particular receptor, the publication reports: The study was limited by a small number of convalescent patients, and early post-infection timepoints were lacking. Both infection-induced and vaccine-induced clones contracted markedly at late post-vaccination timepoints, which is consistent with waning T cell responses. In convalescent patients, the post-vaccine spike-reactive repertoire was composed mainly of new vaccine-induced clones that were largely distinct from infection-induced clones.

As concerns this clone: Its antigen is unknown. No base quality values were provided; no much bigger clone lies one nucleotide off.

CDR1 and CDR2 are drawn from the germline V gene: SGHRS, YFSETQ. At the junction V is shortened by 0 bases and J by 4 bases, with 7 bases in between. From the cysteine through the phenylalanine, the CDR3 covers 13 amino acids. Only the CDR3 DNA is retained, 39 bases long and in frame from the first base. Receptor amplification or capture employed the immunoSEQ multiplex PCR assay. DNA from the cultured and isolated CD4+ T cells underwent TCR beta CDR3 sequencing. The published analysis was carried out like this. Non-productive TCR sequences were removed, reads were trimmed to the CDR3 region, and CDR3s of at least 7 amino acids were retained. Antigen-specific clonotypes were identified with the MANAFEST web app by comparing expansion in peptide wells against reference cultures. For clones to be considered positive, expansion at FDR<0.05 versus reference and all other wells, an odds ratio above 5, and a frequency above 0.1% in two replicate wells were required. Cross-reactive clonotypes were defined as significantly expanded in SARS-CoV-2 spike wells and in at least one common cold coronavirus spike condition. Using the stringdist R package, CDR3 similarity was measured by Levenshtein distance, and unrooted trees were constructed with ape in R 3.6.1. TCRdb obtained this table from immuneACCESS and retained in-frame rearrangements with V and J assigned. These tables miss some clones; where compared with another copy, unresolved V genes account for less than half of the shortfall, and the remainder is unexplained. V and J calls plus clone size are reproduced from that table; the DNA served to infer D and trimming. The sample table lists about 70,000 clones, about 69% of them with a count of one. The top ten constitute about 4.7% of the sample.

In the ViraFEST assay, PBMC were stimulated with viral peptide pools, and TCR sequencing was then used to find antigen-specific CD4+ T cell clonotypes based on their expansion. After about 9 days of culture, CD4+ T cells were isolated with the EasySep CD4+ T cell isolation kit. PCR-confirmed SARS-CoV-2 infection had occurred in convalescent patients between March and December 2020, before the Alpha, Beta and Delta variants emerged in the United States. Each well held around 1.9 million PBMC cultured in IMDM containing approximately 5% human AB serum, 8 to 10 IU/ml IL-2 and gentamicin, along with around 9.1 ug/ml peptides. A peptide pool from HIV-1 Nef was used as the negative control culture condition. Half of the culture medium was replaced with fresh IL-2-containing medium on days 3 and 7. Each peptide stimulation condition was cultured in triplicate wells unless otherwise noted. PBMC were separated from whole blood using Ficoll-Paque Plus gradient centrifugation and were then either cryopreserved at -140C or used fresh. Genomic DNA was extracted from cultured CD4+ T cells with the QIAamp micro DNA kit.

The specimen comprised CD4+ T cells from PBMCs cultured with HIV peptides, sampled before COVID-19 vaccination. According to the study, the label for this sample's cell subset or site signals: HIV-1 Nef peptide pool negative control/reference culture. This TCR was recovered from a human donor who had a prior SARS-CoV-2 infection. The chain is assembled from TRBV5-1 and TRBJ2-5; a tentative D match to TRBD2 spans 5 bases. CDR3 loop: CASSLDGIETQYF. In nucleotides, the sequence is TGCGCCAGCAGCTTGGACGGGATAGAGACCCAGTACTTC.